This T cell receptor beta chain was observed in a study of siplizumab effects on memory and regulatory T cells. Study-level findings and limits: Naive T cells appeared more varied than memory cells and looked like key alloresponse contributors. Significantly reduced by siplizumab was the cumulative frequency of alloreactive sequences, namely those traceable to unstimulated CD4+ memory cells.

CDR3 length: 14 residues. CDR1 is KGHSH and CDR2 is LQKENI in the germline V gene. The ends were cut back, 5 bases at V and 1 base at J, with 11 bases in the middle. Method: immunoSEQ multiplex PCR; TCRdb's copy keeps in-frame clones and lacks some. Altogether approximately 100,000 clones are present, 80% to 95% being singletons, with the ten largest covering around 12%. As for this clone: The antigen remains unidentified.

This TCR was recovered from a human donor in good health. Sequencing input: non-Treg CD4+ T cells sorted from blood. V and J are TRBV18 and TRBJ1-1; the D is unclear. The CDR3 coding sequence is TGTGCCAGCTCAAGGTTAAGGGAGAACACTGAAGCTTTCTTT. Translated: CASSRLRENTEAFF.